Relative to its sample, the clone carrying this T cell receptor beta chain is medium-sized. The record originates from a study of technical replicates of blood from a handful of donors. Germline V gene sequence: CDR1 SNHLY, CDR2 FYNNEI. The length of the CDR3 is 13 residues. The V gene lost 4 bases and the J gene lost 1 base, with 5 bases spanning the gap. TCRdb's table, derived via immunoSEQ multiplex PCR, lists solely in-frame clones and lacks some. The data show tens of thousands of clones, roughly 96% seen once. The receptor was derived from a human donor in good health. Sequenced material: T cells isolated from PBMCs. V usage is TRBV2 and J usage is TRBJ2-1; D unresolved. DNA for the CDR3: TGTGCCAGCAGTGTGACTTCCTACAATGAGCAGTTCTTC. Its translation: CASSVTSYNEQFF.